The next 12 T cell receptor beta chains were all read from a single sample in a study (dated by TCRdb to between 2014 and 2016). Receptor libraries were prepared by 5' RACE. Sequencing was carried out with an Illumina MiSeq. TCRdb reworked the public reads: Q25 trimming with fastp, MiXCR clone assembly, productive beta chains retained. Identical CDR3 proteins give one entry, which carries the most common genes and DNA. This sample comprises several thousand distinct CDR3 sequences, 35% to 45% of them detected only once. The top ten hold around 7% of the sample. The sequencing input was tumor-infiltrating memory CD4+ T cells sorted from the breast tumor. The cell subset or site label, read with the paper, signifies: memory CD4+ T cells, CD4+CD45RO+CD25-. These receptors were collected from a female donor with breast cancer.

This clonotype is medium-sized by share. The chain uses TRBV20-1 and TRBJ1-5; 10 bases line up with TRBD1. Germline CDR1 DFQATT, CDR2 SNEGSKA (reference sequence). CDR3 length: 14 residues. With 5 bases clipped from V and 8 bases from J, the junction kept 9 bases outside the gene matches. The chain's CDR3 is CSAVPGQGREPQHF. CDR3 bases: TGCAGTGCTGTCCCGGGACAGGGGCGGGAGCCCCAGCATTTT.

This clonotype was counted only a few times. The genes are TRBV7-9 and TRBJ2-1, with TRBD2 matching 11 bases. CDR3 length equals 16 residues. Losses at the gene ends were 3 bases for V and 7 bases for J; bases not matched to a gene: 8. The germline V gene has CDR1 SEHNR and CDR2 FQNEAQ (reference sequence). CDR3 loop: CASSLTGTSGNNEQFF. The CDR3 DNA is TGTGCCAGCAGCTTGACCGGGACTAGCGGCAATAATGAGCAGTTCTTC.

This clonotype is large. The chain joins TRBV6-1 to TRBJ2-7; 11 bases match TRBD1. Losses at the gene ends were 3 bases for V and 2 bases for J; bases not matched to a gene: 3. The CDR3 loop spans 15 amino acids. Per the germline V gene, CDR1 is MNHNS and CDR2 is SASEGT. The CDR3 bases are TGTGCCAGCAGTGACGGGACAGGGGGGACCTACGAGCAGTACTTC. This translates into CASSDGTGGTYEQYF.

This clonotype was detected only a few times. The chain employs TRBV6-2 or TRBV6-3 and TRBJ1-1, with 10 nucleotides matching TRBD1. V dropped 2 bases and J dropped 3; count of bases not matched to a gene: 6. The germline CDR1 and CDR2 sequences are MNHEY and SVGEGT. The length of the CDR3 is 16 residues. Here the CDR3 DNA reads TGTGCCAGCAGTTACGCGACAGGGGGCGCGGACACTGAAGCTTTCTTT. Translating it yields CASSYATGGADTEAFF.

This clonotype was observed a single time. The gene calls are TRBV6-5 and TRBJ2-5; D uncertain. Looked up from germline, CDR1 is MNHEY and CDR2 is SVGAGI. V was shortened by 8 bases and J by 5 bases, with 21 bases between the two germline ends. The CDR3 consists of 15 residues. CDR3 coding DNA: TGTGCCAGCGCGTGGGCTATGTCGGGTTTGGAGACCCAGTACTTC. The encoded protein is CASAWAMSGLETQYF.

The rearrangement links TRBV7-9 to TRBJ2-1; the match to TRBD2 covers 8 bases. CDR3 length: 15 amino acids. Germline V gene lookup returns CDR1 SEHNR and CDR2 FQNEAQ (reference sequence). Unmatched junction bases numbered 7, after V lost 3 bases and J lost 6 bases. CDR3 in DNA: TGTGCCAGCAGCTTCGACGGGAGGGCCATCAATGAGCAGTTCTTC. It is translated as CASSFDGRAINEQFF.

This clonotype occurred a few times. This rearrangement joins TRBV9 to TRBJ1-2, with unresolved D. Trimming left V 0 bases short and J 3 bases short, with 6 bases between. The CDR3 totals 13 residues. The germline V gene encodes CDR1 SGDLS and CDR2 YYNGEE. In DNA, the CDR3 is TGTGCCAGCAGCGTAGAGGAGGACTATGGCTACACCTTC. This encodes CASSVEEDYGYTF.

This chain joins TRBV6-1 and TRBJ2-1, with D hard to call. Per the germline V gene, CDR1 is MNHNS and CDR2 is SASEGT. CDR3 size: 14 residues. V was clipped by 1 base and J by 6 bases, with 10 bases between them. In DNA form, the CDR3 reads TGTGCCAGCAGTGAAGGACGCAGACGCAATGAGCAGTTCTTC. Translation: CASSEGRRRNEQFF.

With respect to this clonotype: The conserved phenylalanine or tryptophan normally closing the CDR3 is absent here, so this likely arose from a read error. J is TRBJ2-7 and V is TRBV11-2; weak D call: TRBD1 (6 bases). CDR3 length: 15 amino acids. The V end was cut by 3 bases, the J end by 5 bases, with 17 bases between. Germline CDR1 is SGHAT and CDR2 is FQNNGV. The CDR3 sequence is CASSFSGQRAHEQYS. The CDR3 nucleotides read TGTGCCAGCAGCTTCTCCGGACAGAGGGCTCACGAGCAGTACTCC.

This clonotype was recorded many times. The CDR3 sequence is CASSRGLAGGSSTDTQYF. CDR3 in DNA: TGCGCCAGCAGCCGAGGACTAGCGGGAGGGTCAAGCACAGATACGCAGTATTTT. The chain has TRBV4-1 and TRBJ2-3; 15 bases line up with TRBD2. CDR3 size: 18 residues. CDR1 MGHRA and CDR2 YSYEKL come from the germline V gene. J was trimmed by 0 bases and V by 4 bases; bases with no gene match: 5.

This clonotype has just a few counts. V is TRBV20-1 and J is TRBJ1-3; TRBD1 matches 8 bases. Germline lookup yields CDR1 DFQATT and CDR2 SNEGSKA (reference sequence). Trimming removed 4 bases from V and 3 bases from J; junction bases left unmatched: 5. CDR3 length: 14 residues. CDR3 loop: CSAMDRAVGNTIYF. CDR3 nucleotides: TGCAGTGCTATGGACAGGGCAGTTGGAAACACCATATATTTT.

The rearrangement joins TRBV27 to TRBJ2-3; D unresolved. Germline lookup yields CDR1 MNHEY and CDR2 SMNVEV (reference sequence). V dropped 2 bases and J dropped 0 bases, with 9 bases sitting between them. The CDR3 extends over 15 amino acids. The CDR3 is CASSLSRWSTDTQYF. Written as DNA, the CDR3 is TGTGCCAGCAGTTTAAGTCGGTGGAGCACAGATACGCAGTATTTT.